This entry lists 21 T cell receptor beta chains sequenced from one sample in a study of post-analysis software for immune sequencing data. Study results and limitations: Controls showed lower frequencies than patients for five TRBV segments, and TRBV5-6, TRBV5-1 and TRBV20-1 were among these.

The TCR beta cDNA libraries carried unique molecular identifiers. TCRdb re-called the PCR reads with MiXCR, one entry per CDR3 protein. The sample yields roughly 870,000 distinct CDR3 sequences, under 70% seen once. Antigens of these TCRs are unknown. The sample was blood. All receptors derive from a girl aged 5 to 17 with multiple sclerosis.

There are a few counts of this clonotype. The chain uses TRBV18 and TRBJ2-5, with D uncertain. Trimming removed 4 bases from V and 5 bases from J, with 11 bases in between. Germline CDR1 and CDR2: KGHSH and LQKENI. The CDR3 length is 13 residues. The DNA of the CDR3 is TGTGCCAGCTCACTCTTCGGTGGGGAGACCCAGTACTTC. Translating gives CASSLFGGETQYF.

CDR3 DNA sequence: TGCAGTGCTAGAGTAGGGACAGGCACCTACGAGCAGTACTTC. Residues: CSARVGTGTYEQYF. This sequence joins TRBV20-1 and TRBJ2-7; 8 bases are shared with TRBD1. Germline V gives CDR1 DFQATT, CDR2 SNEGSKA (reference sequence). V lost 1 base to trimming and J lost 2 bases; unmatched junction nucleotides: 4. This CDR3 is built from 14 residues.

Turning to this clonotype: One end of the junction fails to match germline, which may point to a read error. The chain carries TRBV20-1 and TRBJ1-2; 7 positions match TRBD1. The germline CDR1 and CDR2 sequences are DFQATT and SNEGSKA (reference sequence). There are 14 residues in the CDR3. The CDR3 region has the DNA TGTAGCGGGACAGCCGAAAAATCACACTATGGCTACACCTTC. Its protein is CSGTAEKSHYGYTF.

V is TRBV7-2 and J is TRBJ2-6; D not resolved. Trimming shortened V by 4 bases and J by 1 base, and 5 bases separated the two germline ends. This CDR3 contains 14 residues. In germline, CDR1 is SGHTA, CDR2 FQGNSA. The CDR3 loop is CASSWASGANVLTF. CDR3 coding DNA: TGTGCCAGCAGCTGGGCATCTGGGGCCAACGTCCTGACTTTC.

The chain is built from TRBV20-1 and TRBJ2-5, with D perhaps matching TRBD1 or TRBD2 (6 bases each). Germline CDR1 and CDR2: DFQATT and SNEGSKA (reference sequence). Trimming stripped 7 bases from V and 4 bases from J, with 19 bases between. The CDR3 sequence is 14 residues long. CDR3 amino acids: CSVERGRGGETQYF. The DNA for the CDR3 is TGCAGTGTGGAACGGGGCAGGGGAGGAGAGACCCAGTACTTC.

This clonotype was counted a single time. This chain connects TRBV7-2 to TRBJ2-1, with 7 bases matching TRBD2. Trimming took 6 bases from V and 4 from J; bases not matched to a gene: 9. The CDR3 is 15 residues long. Germline V CDR1 and CDR2: SGHTA, FQGNSA. The CDR3 bases are TGTGCCAGCAGGCCCCAAAGCGGGGCGTACAATGAGCAGTTCTTC. It codes for CASRPQSGAYNEQFF.

This chain joins TRBV5-1 and TRBJ2-7; D may be TRBD1 or TRBD2 (5 bases each). V lost 0 bases and J lost 6, with 13 bases in between. This CDR3 comprises 14 residues. The germline CDR1 and CDR2 sequences are SGHRS and YFSETQ. CDR3: CASSLEGEMVEQYF. The CDR3 coding sequence is TGCGCCAGCAGCTTGGAAGGGGAGATGGTCGAGCAGTACTTC.

The V gene is TRBV20-1, the J gene TRBJ1-1; D is perhaps TRBD1 (6 bases). V was cut by 6 bases and J by 11 bases, with 19 bases left in between. This CDR3 has 12 amino acids. Germline lookup yields CDR1 DFQATT and CDR2 SNEGSKA (reference sequence). The CDR3 DNA is TGCAGTGCCAACCGGGACACCCTCCGTGCTTTCTTT. Translation: CSANRDTLRAFF.

The CDR3 reads CSANPGLAGIGYEQYF. CDR3 DNA sequence: TGCAGCGCCAACCCGGGACTGGCGGGAATCGGCTACGAGCAGTACTTC. The rearrangement uses TRBV29-1 and TRBJ2-5; D might be TRBD2 (6 bases). The end of the DNA aligns better with TRBJ2-7, so the J call may be wrong. CDR1 is SQVTM and CDR2 is ANQGSEA in the germline V gene. CDR3 size: 16 residues.

Ten or more counts support this clonotype. J is TRBJ2-7 and V is TRBV2; 7 nucleotides match TRBD1. The CDR3 consists of 12 residues. Germline V gives CDR1 SNHLY, CDR2 FYNNEI. With V trimmed by 5 bases and J by 2 bases, 0 bases remained unmatched. Here the CDR3 DNA reads TGTGCCAGCAGTACAGGGGCCTACGAGCAGTACTTC. This translates into CASSTGAYEQYF.

There are a few counts of this clonotype. The chain has TRBV20-1 and TRBJ2-3; 11 positions match TRBD1. This CDR3 has 17 amino acids. The germline gives CDR1 DFQATT, CDR2 SNEGSKA (reference sequence). V lost 1 base, J lost 2 bases, and 8 bases stayed unmatched. CDR3 loop: CSARGDRDRGNTDTQYF. The CDR3 bases are TGCAGTGCTAGAGGGGACCGGGACAGGGGGAACACAGATACGCAGTATTTT.

This rearrangement joins TRBV12-3 or TRBV12-4 to TRBJ2-7; 8 bases fit TRBD1. The length of the CDR3 is 13 residues. V was clipped by 2 bases and J by 9 bases; unmatched bases: 6. The CDR3 reads CASSLLGQDLQYF. CDR3 nucleotide sequence: TGTGCCAGCAGTTTATTGGGACAGGACTTGCAGTACTTC.

The J gene is TRBJ2-1, the V gene TRBV10-3; TRBD2 matches at 7 bases. The CDR3 has 13 amino acids. Trimming took 6 bases from V and 10 from J; bases not matched to a gene: 9. Germline V gives CDR1 ENHRY, CDR2 SYGVKD. CDR3 nucleotide sequence: TGTGCCATCAGGGATTCCGGGACTAACGAGCAGTTCTTC. Its protein product is CAIRDSGTNEQFF.

The J gene is TRBJ2-5, the V gene TRBV5-5; 8 bases match TRBD1. The CDR3 contains 16 residues. V dropped 0 bases and J dropped 11; count of bases not matched to a gene: 15. Germline assignment: CDR1 SGHKS and CDR2 YYEKEE (reference sequence). CDR3 loop: CASSLEVDRVPPRQYF. CDR3 sequence (DNA): TGTGCCAGCAGCTTGGAGGTGGACAGGGTTCCCCCTCGGCAGTACTTC.

The CDR3 coding sequence is TGTGCCAGCAGTCTCCTGGGACTTCCCCCCCACGAGCAGTACTTC. Translated, it gives CASSLLGLPPHEQYF. This chain connects TRBV27 to TRBJ2-7, with a possible D match to TRBD2 (6 bases). The CDR3 spans 15 residues. CDR1 and CDR2 (germline): MNHEY, SMNVEV (reference sequence). Trimming removed 5 bases from V and 5 bases from J, with 19 bases in between.

The chain links TRBV7-9 to TRBJ2-7; TRBD2 might be the D (7 bases). The CDR3 has 13 amino acids. Trimming cost V 5 bases and J 4 bases, with 12 bases left between them. Germline CDR1 and CDR2: SEHNR and FQNEAQ (reference sequence). CDR3 nucleotides: TGTGCCAGCAGCCGGGGGGCCCGATACGAGCAGTACTTC. Residues: CASSRGARYEQYF.

J is TRBJ2-1 and V is TRBV5-1; D possibly corresponds to TRBD2 (6 bases). Germline CDR1 and CDR2: SGHRS and YFSETQ. This CDR3 is 16 amino acids long. The V and J ends lost 0 bases and 0 bases respectively, with 10 bases between them. The CDR3 DNA is TGCGCCAGCAGCTTGGGGGCGGGACGCTCCTACAATGAGCAGTTCTTC. This translates into CASSLGAGRSYNEQFF.

This clonotype has a handful of counts. J is TRBJ2-1 and V is TRBV7-9; D is uncertain. Trimming pared 1 base from V and 9 bases from J, leaving 10 bases between. CDR1 is SEHNR and CDR2 is FQNEAQ in the germline V gene (reference sequence). This CDR3 is built from 13 residues. CDR3 sequence: CASSLGIAPEQFF. CDR3 nucleotide sequence: TGTGCCAGCAGCTTAGGAATTGCGCCTGAGCAGTTCTTC.

The chain couples TRBV7-9 to TRBJ2-7; 9 bases line up with TRBD1. Trimming removed 0 bases from V and 3 bases from J; junction bases left unmatched: 3. The CDR3 is 15 amino acids. CDR1 SEHNR and CDR2 FQNEAQ come from the germline V gene (reference sequence). The CDR3 nucleotides are TGTGCCAGCAGCTTAGCGAGGACAGGGGACTACGAGCAGTACTTC. This codes for CASSLARTGDYEQYF.

This chain joins TRBV10-3 and TRBJ2-3; D remains ambiguous. V was clipped by 8 bases and J by 2 bases, with 11 bases between them. CDR1 and CDR2 (germline): ENHRY, SYGVKD. The CDR3 length is 13 residues. CDR3 region: CAIGASDTDTQYF. The CDR3 DNA reads as TGTGCCATCGGCGCGAGCGACACAGATACGCAGTATTTT.

CDR3 nucleotides: TGCAGTGCTAGAGATATCCGGGAGGAAGAGACCCAGTACTTC. It is translated as CSARDIREEETQYF. This chain uses TRBV20-1 with TRBJ2-5, with 7 bases matching TRBD2. Unmatched junction bases numbered 4, after V lost 0 bases and J lost 3 bases. The CDR3 consists of 14 residues. CDR1 is DFQATT and CDR2 is SNEGSKA in the germline V gene (reference sequence).